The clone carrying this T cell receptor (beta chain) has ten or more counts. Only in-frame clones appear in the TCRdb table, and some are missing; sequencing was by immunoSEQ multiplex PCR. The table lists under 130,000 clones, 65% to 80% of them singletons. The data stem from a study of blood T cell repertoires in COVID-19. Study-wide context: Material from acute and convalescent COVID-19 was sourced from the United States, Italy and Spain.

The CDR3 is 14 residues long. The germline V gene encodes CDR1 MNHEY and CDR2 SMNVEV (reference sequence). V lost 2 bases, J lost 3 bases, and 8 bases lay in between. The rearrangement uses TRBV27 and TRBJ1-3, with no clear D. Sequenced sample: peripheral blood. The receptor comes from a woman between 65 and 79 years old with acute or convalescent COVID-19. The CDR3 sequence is CASSLGRVGNTIYF. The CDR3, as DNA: TGTGCCAGCAGTTTAGGCCGTGTTGGAAACACCATATATTTT.